The clone carrying this T cell receptor beta chain was counted a few times. These data are taken from a study of T cell repertoires in cytomegalovirus infection. V was pared by 4 bases and J by 4 bases, with 15 bases of the junction left unmatched. Germline CDR1 reads ENHRY; CDR2 reads SYGVKD. This CDR3 has 18 amino acids. TCRdb re-analysed the reads in MiXCR, keeping a single row per CDR3 protein. The sample records some 440,000 distinct CDR3 sequences, 25% to 40% being singletons. The sequenced sample consisted of PBMCs. The chain links TRBV10-3 to TRBJ2-2, with TRBD2 matching 7 bases. The TCR originated in a human donor in good health (CMV status not recorded). Some clones in this sample may be carry-over from other donors' samples. The CDR3 DNA follows: TGTGCCATCAGTGCACACGAACTTTCTAGCGGAGGCACCGGGGAGCTGTTTTTT. Its translation is CAISAHELSSGGTGELFF.